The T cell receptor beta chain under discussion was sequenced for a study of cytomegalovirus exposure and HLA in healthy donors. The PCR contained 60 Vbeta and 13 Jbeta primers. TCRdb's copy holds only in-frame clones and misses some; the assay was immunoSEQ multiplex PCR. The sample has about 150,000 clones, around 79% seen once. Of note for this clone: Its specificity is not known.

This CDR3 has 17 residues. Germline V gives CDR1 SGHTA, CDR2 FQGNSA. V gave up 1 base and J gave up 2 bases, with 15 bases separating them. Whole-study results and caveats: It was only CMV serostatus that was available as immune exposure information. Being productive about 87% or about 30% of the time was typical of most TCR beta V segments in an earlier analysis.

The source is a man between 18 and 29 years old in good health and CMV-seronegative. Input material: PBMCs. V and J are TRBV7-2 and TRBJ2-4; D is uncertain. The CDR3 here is CASSLVPPRMSKNIQYF. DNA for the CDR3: TGTGCCAGCAGCTTAGTGCCTCCGAGGATGTCCAAAAACATTCAGTACTTC. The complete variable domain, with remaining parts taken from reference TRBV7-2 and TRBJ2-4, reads GAGVSQSPSNKVTEKGKDVELRCDPISGHTALYWYRQSLGQGLEFLIYFQGNSAPDKSGLPSDRFSAERTGGSVSTLTIQRTQQEDSAVYLCASSLVPPRMSKNIQYFGAGTRLSVL.